This entry describes one T cell receptor beta chain. The data were taken from a study of blood T cell repertoires in COVID-19. The overall study: Acute and convalescent COVID-19 samples came from the United States, Italy and Spain. The cDNA or gDNA used as material had been derived from T cells, B-cell-depleted T cells, or PBMCs.

V shed 5 bases, J shed 4 bases, and the junction held 6 bases outside the gene matches. Germline V gene data show CDR1 as MNHEY and CDR2 as SMNVEV (reference sequence). The CDR3 spans 15 residues. Authors' processing steps: Researchers report that nucleated cell counts were estimated from reference gene primer amplification. Method: immunoSEQ multiplex PCR; TCRdb's copy keeps in-frame clones and lacks some. V, J and clone size reflect that table, while D and trimming were determined from the DNA. The data contain about 81,000 clones, approximately 88% of them singletons. The source material was peripheral blood. The clonotype comes from a man between 65 and 85 years old with acute or convalescent COVID-19. The chain has TRBV27 and TRBJ2-1; 9 bases are a match to TRBD1. CDR3 coding DNA: TGTGCCAGCAGTAAACCGGGACAGGGATACAATGAGCAGTTCTTC. As protein: CASSKPGQGYNEQFF.